These 2 T cell receptor beta chains share one sample of origin, sequenced in a study of T cell responses to AZD1222 COVID-19 vaccine. Profiling relied on immunoSEQ multiplex PCR, and the TCRdb table lists in-frame clones only, not all of them. Here the sample spans roughly 130,000 clones, approximately 90% being singletons. Here the sequenced sample was peripheral blood, taken on day 0 of AZD1222 vaccination. These receptors all stem from an adult in good health.

The V and J genes are TRBV3-1 (or the pseudogene TRBV3-2) and TRBJ2-7; D gene ambiguous. The CDR3 length is 12 residues. Germline-derived CDR1 and CDR2 are LGHDT and YNNKEL (reference sequence). V dropped 4 bases and J dropped 2 bases, with 6 bases sitting between them. CDR3 region: CASSLRTYEQYF. The CDR3 bases are TGTGCCAGCAGCCTAAGGACCTACGAGCAGTACTTC.

In its sample, this clone was seen a few times. This rearrangement joins TRBV5-4 to TRBJ2-1; TRBD2 matches 10 bases. The CDR3 sequence is 18 residues long. CDR1 SGHNT and CDR2 YYREEE come from the germline V gene (reference sequence). With 0 bases clipped from V and 8 bases from J, the junction kept 14 bases outside the gene matches. The CDR3 DNA reads TGTGCCAGCAGCTTGGACGGATTACTAGCGGGGAGCCTAGATGAGCAGTTCTTC. Residues: CASSLDGLLAGSLDEQFF.